The next 30 T cell receptor beta chains were all read from a single sample in a study of blood T cell repertoires in COVID-19. Method: immunoSEQ multiplex PCR; TCRdb's copy keeps in-frame clones and lacks some. The table lists some 48,000 clones, approximately 89% of them singletons, with under 35% in the top ten. Sample: peripheral blood. The origin of the receptors is a woman aged 80 or over with acute or convalescent COVID-19.

The V and J genes are TRBV2 and TRBJ1-6; weak D call: TRBD1 (6 bases). V was cut by 8 bases and J by 8 bases, with 16 bases left in between. The CDR3 contains 14 residues. The germline V gene has CDR1 SNHLY and CDR2 FYNNEI. In DNA form, the CDR3 reads TGTGCCAGCCTCGACGGGAGGGGGTATTCACCCCTCCACTTT. It is translated as CASLDGRGYSPLHF.

This chain joins TRBV12-3 or TRBV12-4 and TRBJ1-1; D is perhaps TRBD1 (5 bases). V lost 1 base and J lost 10, with 13 bases in between. The CDR3 consists of 13 residues. This CDR3 reads CASSLDRPSIAFF. The CDR3 coding sequence is TGTGCCAGCAGTTTAGACAGGCCCTCCATAGCTTTCTTT.

V gene TRBV3-1 (or the pseudogene TRBV3-2) combines with J gene TRBJ2-7; 7 bases line up with TRBD1. The germline V gene encodes CDR1 LGHDT and CDR2 YNNKEL (reference sequence). The CDR3 length is 15 residues. Germline trimming cut 1 base from V and 0 bases from J; bases unmatched to any gene: 3. The CDR3 sequence: CASSQGWDSSYEQYV. DNA of the CDR3: TGTGCCAGCAGCCAAGGGTGGGACAGCTCCTACGAGCAGTACGTC.

V and J are TRBV5-1 and TRBJ2-3; no reliable D call. The CDR3 is 13 amino acids. Germline V gives CDR1 SGHRS, CDR2 YFSETQ. Between the trimmed V and J ends, which lost 2 bases and 6 bases, there was a span of 10 bases. CDR3 region: CASSFSEEDTQYF. The CDR3 DNA reads TGCGCCAGCAGCTTTTCCGAGGAGGATACGCAGTATTTT.

The chain uses TRBV5-1 and TRBJ2-3; 12 bases fit TRBD1. Germline lookup yields CDR1 SGHRS and CDR2 YFSETQ. The CDR3 sequence is 18 residues long. V trimming: 4 bases; J trimming: 4 bases; junction bases outside the gene matches: 13. The CDR3 here is CASSQISGQGARADTQYF. The CDR3 coding sequence is TGCGCCAGCAGCCAAATATCGGGACAGGGGGCTCGGGCAGATACGCAGTATTTT. Full variable domain (remainder filled in from reference TRBV5-1 and TRBJ2-3): KAGVTQTPRYLIKTRGQQVTLSCSPISGHRSVSWYQQTPGQGLQFLFEYFSETQRNKGNFPGRFSGRQFSNSRSEMNVSTLELGDSALYLCASSQISGQGARADTQYFGPGTRLTVL.

This clone appeared once. The chain combines TRBV12-2 with TRBJ2-1; TRBD2 is the table's D call and was not checked against the DNA. TRBV12-2 represents a pseudogene. This CDR3 has 9 residues. As DNA, the CDR3 is TGTGCAACTTACAATGAGCAGTTCTTC. Translation: CATYNEQFF.

The gene calls are TRBV7-6 and TRBJ2-3; possibly TRBD1 for D (6 bases). The CDR3 covers 13 residues. Trimming stripped 4 bases from V and 8 bases from J, with 13 bases between. Germline CDR1 and CDR2: SGHVS and FNYEAQ. CDR3 in DNA: TGTGCCAGCAGCTCCCAGGGGAGCGGTACGCAGTATTTT. Its protein is CASSSQGSGTQYF. The full variable domain, with the rest looked up from reference TRBV7-6 and TRBJ2-3, is GAGVSQSPRYKVTKRGQDVALRCDPISGHVSLYWYRQALGQGPEFLTYFNYEAQQDKSGLPNDRFSAERPEGSISTLTIQRTEQRDSAMYRCASSSQGSGTQYFGPGTRLTVL.

This rearrangement joins TRBV27 to TRBJ2-1, with a weak D call TRBD2 (5 bases). The CDR3 totals 13 residues. V gave up 6 bases and J gave up 0 bases, with 6 bases separating them. The V gene's germline CDR1 is MNHEY and CDR2 SMNVEV (reference sequence). The CDR3 sequence is CASRTSSYNEQFF. CDR3 nucleotides: TGTGCCAGCAGAACTAGCTCCTACAATGAGCAGTTCTTC.

This sequence joins TRBV3-1 (or the pseudogene TRBV3-2) and TRBJ1-1, with D possibly matching TRBD1 (6 bases). The CDR3 covers 13 residues. The germline V and J ends were trimmed by 0 bases and 8 bases, with 10 bases remaining between them. Germline V gene data show CDR1 as LGHDT and CDR2 as YNNKEL (reference sequence). CDR3 residues: CASSQDRGPEAFF. DNA of the CDR3: TGTGCCAGCAGCCAAGACAGGGGACCCGAAGCTTTCTTT.

The chain links TRBV10-3 to TRBJ1-2; weak D call: TRBD1 (6 bases). The CDR3 totals 14 residues. Germline assignment: CDR1 ENHRY and CDR2 SYGVKD. V gave up 6 bases and J gave up 5 bases, with 16 bases separating them. Here the CDR3 DNA reads TGTGCCATCAGGAGGGACGGGACAAATTATGGCTACACCTTC. Protein: CAIRRDGTNYGYTF.

As to this clone: Other DNA sequences within the sample encode an identical CDR3. The J gene is TRBJ2-1, the V gene TRBV3-1 (or the pseudogene TRBV3-2); TRBD2 agrees at 12 bases. Germline lookup yields CDR1 LGHDT and CDR2 YNNKEL (reference sequence). The CDR3 length is 15 residues. Losses at the gene ends were 4 bases for V and 4 bases for J; bases not matched to a gene: 2. CDR3 protein: CASSPLAGGYNEQFF. CDR3 nucleotides: TGTGCCAGCAGCCCCCTAGCGGGGGGGTACAATGAGCAGTTCTTC.

V usage is TRBV24-1 and J usage is TRBJ2-1; TRBD2 aligns across 12 bases. The CDR3 spans 17 residues. Trimming removed 3 bases from V and 7 bases from J; junction bases left unmatched: 9. CDR1 and CDR2 from the germline V gene are KGHDR and SFDVKD. The DNA for the CDR3 is TGTGCCACCAGTGATGCCAGTCTAGCGGGGGGGCTGAATGAGCAGTTCTTC. This translates into CATSDASLAGGLNEQFF.

The V gene is TRBV11-2, the J gene TRBJ2-1; 7 bases are shared with TRBD2. The CDR3 runs to 17 residues. Looked up from germline, CDR1 is SGHAT and CDR2 is FQNNGV. V was pared by 5 bases and J by 3 bases, with 13 bases of the junction left unmatched. As DNA, the CDR3 is TGTGCCAGCAGCCCGGCGGGCCGGGGGGTTATCTACAATGAGCAGTTCTTC. Translation gives CASSPAGRGVIYNEQFF.

This clone was counted once. The chain carries TRBV12-1 and TRBJ2-7; the table calls TRBD2, which could not be checked here. TRBV12-1 is shown as a pseudogene. The CDR3 totals 14 residues. CDR3 loop: CASSTSGSHYEQYV. In DNA form, the CDR3 reads TGTGCCAGCAGCACCTCCGGGAGTCACTACGAGCAGTACGTC.

The chain recombines TRBV19 with TRBJ1-5, with 7 bases lining up with TRBD1. Trimming cost V 4 bases and J 2 bases; bases outside gene matches: 11. The CDR3 has 17 amino acids. Germline CDR1 LNHDA, CDR2 SQIVND (reference sequence). CDR3 sequence reads: CASSRTGGDGGNQPQHF. The CDR3, as DNA: TGTGCCAGTAGTAGGACAGGTGGGGACGGTGGCAATCAGCCCCAGCATTTT.

The rearrangement joins TRBV5-4 to TRBJ1-5, with unresolved D. Germline assignment: CDR1 SGHNT and CDR2 YYREEE (reference sequence). This CDR3 comprises 15 residues. The V end was cut by 4 bases, the J end by 4 bases, with 15 bases between. CDR3 DNA: TGTGCCAGCAGCCACGGAGGGCGGGTGAATCAGCCCCAGCATTTT. Its protein is CASSHGGRVNQPQHF.

The rearrangement links TRBV13 to TRBJ1-4, with D possibly TRBD1 on 5 matching bases. The germline V gene has CDR1 PRHDT and CDR2 FYEKMQ (reference sequence). V shed 4 bases and J shed 8 bases, with 8 bases lying between them. The CDR3 is 12 residues long. CDR3 loop: CASSYTGEKLFF. As DNA, the CDR3 is TGTGCCAGCAGCTACACAGGAGAAAAACTGTTTTTT.

In nucleotides, the CDR3 is TGTGCCAGCAGGAGAGGGGACCGGACAGGGGGGTCTGGCTACACCTTC. Its translation is CASRRGDRTGGSGYTF. This rearrangement joins TRBV2 to TRBJ1-2; 10 positions agree with TRBD1. This CDR3 contains 16 residues. Per the germline V gene, CDR1 is SNHLY and CDR2 is FYNNEI. Trimming removed 6 bases from V and 7 bases from J; junction bases left unmatched: 14.

This clone was observed a handful of times. The genes are TRBV10-3 and TRBJ2-5; a possible D gene is TRBD1 (5 bases). V lost 4 bases, J lost 5 bases, and 11 bases lay in between. The germline V gene has CDR1 ENHRY and CDR2 SYGVKD. The CDR3 runs 13 residues. The chain's CDR3 is CAISGTSGETQYF. The CDR3 coding sequence is TGTGCCATCAGTGGGACATCTGGGGAGACCCAGTACTTC.

Comments on this clone: One end of the junction varies from germline; a read error may be responsible. The rearrangement uses TRBV2 and TRBJ2-3, with TRBD2 identical over 14 bases. Looked up from germline, CDR1 is SNHLY and CDR2 is FYNNEI. The CDR3 is 16 residues long. The CDR3 bases are TGTGCCAGCAGGGAAGGACTAGCGGGGGGCCGGGGTACGCAGTATTTT. As protein: CASREGLAGGRGTQYF.

The chain joins TRBV18 to TRBJ1-1; D not certain. Deletions cut 1 base from V and 4 bases from J, with 7 bases between. Per the germline V gene, CDR1 is KGHSH and CDR2 is LQKENI. The CDR3 sequence is 13 residues long. The CDR3 sequence: CASSPRLGTEAFF. The CDR3 region has the DNA TGTGCCAGCTCACCACGCCTAGGCACTGAAGCTTTCTTT.

The chain recombines TRBV10-1 with TRBJ1-1, with D possibly TRBD1 on 5 matching bases. This CDR3 has 15 residues. V dropped 6 bases and J dropped 5 bases, with 19 bases sitting between them. CDR1 is WNHNN, CDR2 SYGVQD, per germline (reference sequence). CDR3 in DNA: TGCGCCAGCAGGCCATCTTGGGGCGTTGGGACTGAAGCTTTCTTT. Residues: CASRPSWGVGTEAFF.

This clone was seen only once. The chain links TRBV27 to TRBJ2-5, with 9 bases fitting TRBD2. The ends lost 8 bases at V and 5 bases at J; junction bases unmatched: 6. Looked up from germline, CDR1 is MNHEY and CDR2 is SMNVEV (reference sequence). The CDR3 spans 13 residues. This chain's CDR3 is CASASGVGETQYF. CDR3 coding DNA: TGTGCCAGCGCTAGCGGGGTAGGGGAGACCCAGTACTTC.

The gene calls are TRBV4-1 and TRBJ1-2; 8 nucleotides match TRBD1. There are 16 residues in the CDR3. Germline loops: CDR1 MGHRA, CDR2 YSYEKL. V trimming: 0 bases; J trimming: 4 bases; junction bases outside the gene matches: 7. This CDR3 is CASSQEGDRILYGYTF. The CDR3 DNA reads as TGCGCCAGCAGCCAAGAGGGGGACAGGATTCTCTATGGCTACACCTTC.

V and J are TRBV9 and TRBJ1-3; D not resolved. This CDR3 region has 17 residues. Between the trimmed V and J ends, which lost 1 base and 3 bases, there was a span of 17 bases. Germline V CDR1 and CDR2: SGDLS, YYNGEE. CDR3 sequence (DNA): TGTGCCAGCAGCGTATCTCTACCCGGGGTTTATGGAAACACCATATATTTT. It encodes CASSVSLPGVYGNTIYF.

The chain combines TRBV5-1 with TRBJ2-7; TRBD1 aligns across 8 bases. The CDR3 sequence is 13 residues long. The V gene end was trimmed by 4 bases and the J gene end by 6 bases; junction bases not matched to a gene: 6. In germline, CDR1 is SGHRS, CDR2 YFSETQ. The CDR3 region is CASSTDRAGEQYF. CDR3 nucleotide sequence: TGCGCCAGCAGCACGGACAGGGCGGGCGAGCAGTACTTC.

V gene TRBV3-1 (or the pseudogene TRBV3-2) combines with J gene TRBJ2-2; D uncertain. Trimming removed 1 base at V and 4 bases at J, with 7 bases between. This CDR3 comprises 14 residues. CDR1 and CDR2 (germline): LGHDT, YNNKEL (reference sequence). DNA for the CDR3: TGTGCCAGCAGCCAAGTGGAGACCACCGGGGAGCTGTTTTTT. It yields the protein CASSQVETTGELFF.

This rearrangement joins TRBV6-1 to TRBJ2-5; the match to TRBD1 covers 8 bases. The J segment lost 2 bases and the V segment lost 2 bases, leaving 4 bases of the junction unmatched. The CDR3 sequence is 15 residues long. CDR1 MNHNS and CDR2 SASEGT come from the germline V gene. The CDR3 DNA follows: TGTGCCAGCAGTGAAACAGGGGGTGTTCAAGAGACCCAGTACTTC. It specifies CASSETGGVQETQYF.

V gene TRBV6-5 combines with J gene TRBJ2-2, with D perhaps TRBD2 (6 bases). The CDR3 loop spans 14 amino acids. Germline V gives CDR1 MNHEY, CDR2 SVGAGI. V was pared by 7 bases and J by 0 bases, with 9 bases between. The CDR3 DNA reads TGTGCCAGCATTGCGGGGACGAACACCGGGGAGCTGTTTTTT. Amino acids: CASIAGTNTGELFF.

V is TRBV19 and J is TRBJ1-6; no clear D gene. The CDR3 spans 14 residues. Germline loops: CDR1 LNHDA, CDR2 SQIVND (reference sequence). V shed 0 bases and J shed 14 bases, with 14 bases lying between them. CDR3 region: CASSIDPRGRALHF. As DNA, the CDR3 is TGTGCCAGTAGTATAGATCCTCGAGGGCGAGCCCTCCACTTT.